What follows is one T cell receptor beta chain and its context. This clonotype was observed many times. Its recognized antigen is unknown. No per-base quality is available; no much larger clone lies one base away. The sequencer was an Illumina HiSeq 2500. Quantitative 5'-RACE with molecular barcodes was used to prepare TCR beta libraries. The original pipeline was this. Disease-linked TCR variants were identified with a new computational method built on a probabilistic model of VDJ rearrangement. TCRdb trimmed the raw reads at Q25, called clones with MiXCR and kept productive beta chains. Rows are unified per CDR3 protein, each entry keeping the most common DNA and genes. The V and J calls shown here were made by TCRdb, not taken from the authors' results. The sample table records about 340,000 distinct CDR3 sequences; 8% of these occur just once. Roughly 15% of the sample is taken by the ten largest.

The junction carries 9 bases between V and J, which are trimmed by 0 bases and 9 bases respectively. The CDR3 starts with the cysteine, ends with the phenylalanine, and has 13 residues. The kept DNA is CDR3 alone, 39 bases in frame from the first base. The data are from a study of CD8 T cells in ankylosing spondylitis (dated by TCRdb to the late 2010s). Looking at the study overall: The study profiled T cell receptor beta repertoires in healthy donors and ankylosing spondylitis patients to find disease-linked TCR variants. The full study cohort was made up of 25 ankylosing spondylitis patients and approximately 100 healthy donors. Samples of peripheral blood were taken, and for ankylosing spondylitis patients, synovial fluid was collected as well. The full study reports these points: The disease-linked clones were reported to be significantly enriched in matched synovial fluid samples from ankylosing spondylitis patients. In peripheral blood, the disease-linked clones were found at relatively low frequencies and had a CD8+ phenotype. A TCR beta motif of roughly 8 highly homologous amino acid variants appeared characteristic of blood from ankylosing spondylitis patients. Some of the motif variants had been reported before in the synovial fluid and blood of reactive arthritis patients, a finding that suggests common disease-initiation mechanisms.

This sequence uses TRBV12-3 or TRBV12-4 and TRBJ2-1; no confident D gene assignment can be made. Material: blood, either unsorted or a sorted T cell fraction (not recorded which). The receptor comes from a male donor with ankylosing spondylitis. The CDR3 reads CASSLANTPEQFF. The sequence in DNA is TGTGCCAGCAGTTTAGCAAACACGCCTGAGCAGTTCTTC.